Below are 2 T cell receptor beta chains sequenced from a single sample in a study of cytomegalovirus exposure and HLA in healthy donors. PCR used 60 Vbeta primers and 13 Jbeta primers. Libraries were prepared by immunoSEQ multiplex PCR; TCRdb keeps only in-frame clonotypes and omits some of them. Here the sample spans 150,000 to 200,000 clones, 68% being singletons. Sequences were obtained from PBMCs. The receptors stem from a woman under 30 in good health and CMV-seropositive.

The chain combines TRBV7-3 with TRBJ2-2; D is perhaps TRBD2 (6 bases). Per the germline V gene, CDR1 is SGHTA and CDR2 is FQGTGA. The CDR3 runs to 15 residues. The V end lost 3 bases, the J end lost 3 bases, and 11 bases lay between the germline ends. The CDR3 sequence: CASSFGTLDTGELFF. The CDR3 DNA reads TGTGCCAGCAGCTTCGGGACTCTAGACACCGGGGAGCTGTTTTTT.

This clone was counted between two and nine times. The sample contains more than one DNA sequence encoding this CDR3. This chain connects TRBV2 to TRBJ2-1; no definite D call. V lost 6 bases and J lost 3, with 3 bases in between. CDR3 length: 11 residues. Germline CDR1 reads SNHLY; CDR2 reads FYNNEI. In nucleotides, the CDR3 is TGTGCCAGCAGCCTCTACAATGAGCAGTTCTTC. Protein sequence: CASSLYNEQFF.